The clone carrying this T cell receptor beta chain has a handful of counts. The target antigen is unknown. The treatment here: roughly 10-day PBMC culture with coronavirus spike peptide pools or control peptides (ViraFEST assay). An unexposed donor provided the CD4+ T cells, which were collected before the COVID-19 pandemic (2011-2018). The source of the sample is a study of vaccination and CD4 T cells after COVID-19. Study-level background: Each participant underwent a two-dose regimen of either the BNT162b2 or the mRNA-1273 vaccine. Median time from COVID diagnosis to post-COVID sampling was over 85 days (35 to 161). Spike peptides, overlapping and drawn from SARS-CoV-2, HCoV-NL63, HCoV-OC43 and HCoV-229E, were used to stimulate cells.

General observations from the study: In convalescent patients, a median around 87% of post-vaccine SARS-CoV-2-reactive clones appeared only after vaccination.

The Oncomine TCR Beta short-read assay was what sequenced the DNA obtained from cultured CD4+ T cells. MiXCR was run by TCRdb on the PCR reads, yielding one entry per CDR3 protein. In the table there are several thousand distinct CDR3 sequences, over 20% of which are singletons. The CDR3 totals 13 residues. Trimming took off 0 bases at V and 1 base at J, with 6 bases between the two ends. The germline CDR1 and CDR2 sequences are SQVTM and ANQGSEA. The TCR comes from a human donor in good health. Sequencing was performed on CD4+ T cells from blood, cultured in vitro. V is TRBV29-1 and J is TRBJ1-1; D is unresolved. CDR3 protein: CSVEDPANTEAFF. The CDR3 DNA reads TGCAGCGTTGAAGATCCAGCGAACACTGAAGCTTTCTTT.